The 22 T cell receptor beta chains listed next were all sequenced from one sample in a study of cytomegalovirus exposure and HLA in healthy donors. Primers for the PCR totalled 60 Vbeta and 13 Jbeta. Profiling relied on immunoSEQ multiplex PCR, and the TCRdb table lists in-frame clones only, not all of them. The sample records around 160,000 clones, approximately 88% being singletons. Material: PBMCs. The receptors here all came from a young woman in good health and CMV-seronegative.

The chain uses TRBV6-6 and TRBJ1-1; D is unresolved. Trimming took off 7 bases at V and 1 base at J, with 10 bases between the two ends. The CDR3 consists of 13 residues. Germline CDR1 reads MNHNY; CDR2 reads SVGAGI (reference sequence). CDR3 amino acids: CASTSPRNTEAFF. In nucleotides, the CDR3 is TGTGCCAGCACCTCCCCGCGGAACACTGAAGCTTTCTTT.

The V call is TRBV27, the J call TRBJ2-2; 7 bases are shared with TRBD1. The CDR3 is made up of 16 amino acids. With V trimmed by 2 bases and J by 6 bases, 9 bases remained unmatched. Germline V gene lookup returns CDR1 MNHEY and CDR2 SMNVEV (reference sequence). The CDR3 spells CASSLGATGESGELFF. The CDR3 nucleotides read TGTGCCAGCAGTTTAGGGGCTACAGGGGAGTCCGGGGAGCTGTTTTTT.

V and J are TRBV2 and TRBJ1-5; 10 nucleotides align to TRBD1. Germline V gene sequence: CDR1 SNHLY, CDR2 FYNNEI. Trimming at V came to 6 bases and at J to 7 bases, leaving 6 bases not matched to a gene. The CDR3 is 14 amino acids. This CDR3 is CASSGQGVYQPQHF. CDR3 sequence (DNA): TGTGCCAGCAGCGGACAGGGGGTATACCAGCCCCAGCATTTT.

The V call is TRBV2, the J call TRBJ1-4; no clear D gene. The V end lost 6 bases, the J end lost 3 bases, and 8 bases lay between the germline ends. The CDR3 is made up of 13 amino acids. Germline assignment: CDR1 SNHLY and CDR2 FYNNEI. CDR3 sequence reads: CASRIGANEKLFF. In DNA form, the CDR3 reads TGTGCCAGCAGGATCGGGGCTAATGAAAAACTGTTTTTT.

The rearrangement uses TRBV19 and TRBJ1-2, with D maybe TRBD1 (6 bases). Looked up from germline, CDR1 is LNHDA and CDR2 is SQIVND (reference sequence). The V end lost 6 bases, the J end lost 5 bases, and 19 bases lay between the germline ends. The CDR3 has 15 residues. The CDR3 region is CASSHQGGGIYGYTF. The CDR3 DNA reads TGTGCCAGTAGCCATCAAGGGGGAGGGATATATGGCTACACCTTC.

This sequence joins TRBV4-1 and TRBJ2-1, with D perhaps matching TRBD2 (6 bases). CDR3 size: 14 residues. V lost 1 base and J lost 7, with 11 bases in between. The germline V gene has CDR1 MGHRA and CDR2 YSYEKL. The CDR3 nucleotides read TGCGCCAGCAGCCAAGGACTAGTTGGGAATGAGCAGTTCTTC. Its protein is CASSQGLVGNEQFF.

The gene calls are TRBV2 and TRBJ1-1; D is undetermined. CDR1 and CDR2 (germline): SNHLY, FYNNEI. There are 13 residues in the CDR3. V was cut by 4 bases and J by 5 bases, with 11 bases left in between. CDR3: CASSAGGATEAFF. For the CDR3, the DNA is TGTGCCAGCAGTGCGGGAGGTGCGACTGAAGCTTTCTTT. The variable domain in full, with the rest retrieved from reference TRBV2 and TRBJ1-1, is EPEVTQTPSHQVTQMGQEVILRCVPISNHLYFYWYRQILGQKVEFLVSFYNNEISEKSEIFDDQFSVERPDGSNFTLKIRSTKLEDSAMYFCASSAGGATEAFFGQGTRLTVV.

V is TRBV18 and J is TRBJ1-2; D might be TRBD1 (5 bases). V was trimmed by 2 bases and J by 2 bases, leaving 12 bases between them. The CDR3 contains 15 residues. CDR1 and CDR2 from the germline V gene are KGHSH and LQKENI. CDR3 DNA sequence: TGTGCCAGCTCACCAAGAGACAGTACCAACTATGGCTACACCTTC. It specifies CASSPRDSTNYGYTF.

The gene calls are TRBV6-6 and TRBJ1-4, with 10 bases aligning to TRBD1. CDR1 is MNHNY and CDR2 is SVGAGI in the germline V gene (reference sequence). This CDR3 is built from 15 residues. V trimming: 4 bases; J trimming: 4 bases; junction bases outside the gene matches: 3. The CDR3 protein is CASSFGDRGNEKLFF. In nucleotides, the CDR3 is TGTGCCAGCAGTTTCGGGGACAGGGGTAATGAAAAACTGTTTTTT.

The chain links TRBV5-1 to TRBJ2-7; 9 nucleotides agree with TRBD1. The germline V gene has CDR1 SGHRS and CDR2 YFSETQ. V was clipped by 3 bases and J by 4 bases; unmatched bases: 8. This CDR3 spans 15 amino acids. As DNA, the CDR3 is TGCGCCAGCAGCTGGGGGGACAGGGATACTTACGAGCAGTACTTC. Translation: CASSWGDRDTYEQYF.

This clone was found a few times. The chain carries TRBV5-1 and TRBJ2-7; 9 bases fit TRBD1. V was pared by 4 bases and J by 7 bases, with 6 bases of the junction left unmatched. Per the germline V gene, CDR1 is SGHRS and CDR2 is YFSETQ. This CDR3 has 13 residues. As DNA, the CDR3 is TGCGCCAGCAGCCCGGGACAGGGTAGGGAGCAGTACTTC. Its protein is CASSPGQGREQYF.

The genes are TRBV4-1 and TRBJ1-1; the D gene is possibly TRBD1 (6 bases). V lost 6 bases and J lost 2, with 7 bases in between. The CDR3 sequence is 12 residues long. Per the germline V gene, CDR1 is MGHRA and CDR2 is YSYEKL. The CDR3 nucleotides read TGCGCCAGCAGAGGGGGAAACACTGAAGCTTTCTTT. Amino acid sequence: CASRGGNTEAFF.

The genes are TRBV7-8 and TRBJ1-1; 8 nucleotides align to TRBD1. Looked up from germline, CDR1 is SGHVS and CDR2 is FQNEAQ. The CDR3 contains 15 residues. V shed 5 bases and J 6 bases; nucleotides not matched to a gene: 11. This CDR3 reads CASSPPGRGLSEAFF. The CDR3 DNA reads TGTGCCAGCAGCCCCCCAGGCAGGGGGCTCTCTGAAGCTTTCTTT.

The chain links TRBV6-1 to TRBJ1-1; D ambiguous. The V gene lost 1 base and the J gene lost 3 bases, with 6 bases spanning the gap. This CDR3 is built from 13 residues. The germline gives CDR1 MNHNS, CDR2 SASEGT. The DNA of the CDR3 is TGTGCCAGCAGTGAAGTATACTACACTGAAGCTTTCTTT. This sequence encodes CASSEVYYTEAFF.

The rearrangement joins TRBV10-3 to TRBJ1-2, with D possibly being TRBD1 (5 bases). This CDR3 region has 15 residues. Trimming cost V 3 bases and J 7 bases, with 18 bases left between them. Germline-derived CDR1 and CDR2 are ENHRY and SYGVKD. The CDR3 nucleotides read TGTGCCATCAGTGAAACCCCGGGACTCAGGCCTGGCTACACCTTC. This encodes CAISETPGLRPGYTF.

The V call is TRBV5-4, the J call TRBJ2-3; 8 positions agree with TRBD1. V dropped 0 bases and J dropped 5; count of bases not matched to a gene: 8. Germline-derived CDR1 and CDR2 are SGHNT and YYREEE (reference sequence). The CDR3 is 16 residues long. This CDR3 is CASSLGTRGLGDTQYF. The CDR3 nucleotides read TGTGCCAGCAGCTTGGGAACCAGGGGGCTAGGAGATACGCAGTATTTT.

In DNA, the CDR3 is TGTGCCAGCAGGGGGGGGCTGACCGAGGGCTATGGCTACACCTTC. This codes for CASRGGLTEGYGYTF. The rearrangement joins TRBV6-1 to TRBJ1-2, with a weak D call TRBD1 (6 bases). The V gene's germline CDR1 is MNHNS and CDR2 SASEGT. Trimming removed 6 bases from V and 4 bases from J, with 18 bases in between. CDR3 length equals 15 residues.

The V and J genes are TRBV28 and TRBJ1-2; 9 bases are a match to TRBD1. Trimming removed 3 bases from V and 1 base from J; junction bases left unmatched: 6. The germline CDR1 and CDR2 sequences are MDHEN and SYDVKM. The CDR3 length is 16 residues. CDR3 loop: CASSFGTGLFNYGYTF. CDR3 sequence (DNA): TGTGCCAGCAGTTTCGGGACAGGGTTATTTAACTATGGCTACACCTTC.

V is TRBV19 and J is TRBJ2-5; D not certain. This CDR3 has 15 residues. Deletions cut 2 bases from V and 5 bases from J, with 15 bases between. CDR1 LNHDA and CDR2 SQIVND come from the germline V gene (reference sequence). The CDR3 nucleotides are TGTGCCAGTAGTATACGGCTCGCGGCTTTTGAGACCCAGTACTTC. Amino acid sequence: CASSIRLAAFETQYF. Looking up the rest from reference TRBV19 and TRBJ2-5 gives the full variable domain: DGGITQSPKYLFRKEGQNVTLSCEQNLNHDAMYWYRQDPGQGLRLIYYSQIVNDFQKGDIAEGYSVSREKKESFPLTVTSAQKNPTAFYLCASSIRLAAFETQYFGPGTRLLVL.

This clone was counted between two and nine times. The V call is TRBV6-1, the J call TRBJ2-3, with 9 bases identical to TRBD2. The CDR3 spans 16 residues. CDR1 MNHNS and CDR2 SASEGT come from the germline V gene. V shed 3 bases and J 4 bases; nucleotides not matched to a gene: 8. The CDR3 sequence is CASSERGGGEPDTQYF. CDR3 coding DNA: TGTGCCAGCAGTGAGCGGGGGGGAGGGGAGCCAGATACGCAGTATTTT.

This clone appeared a single time. The chain recombines TRBV6-1 with TRBJ1-1; D remains ambiguous. Germline V gene data show CDR1 as MNHNS and CDR2 as SASEGT. The ends were cut back, 8 bases at V and 4 bases at J, with 8 bases in the middle. This CDR3 contains 11 residues. The DNA for the CDR3 is TGTGCCAGCGGAGATAGCACTGAAGCTTTCTTT. Residues: CASGDSTEAFF.

The V and J genes are TRBV19 and TRBJ2-5; D gene ambiguous. The closer fit of TRBJ2-7 to the DNA end suggests the J call may be wrong. The CDR3 totals 15 residues. Germline CDR1 is LNHDA and CDR2 is SQIVND (reference sequence). Written as DNA, the CDR3 is TGTGCCAGTAGCCTTGGTGATGCATCAAGCTACGAGCAGTACTTC. Its protein product is CASSLGDASSYEQYF.